This T cell receptor beta chain appears in the sequencing data of a study of OX40 agonist ivuxolimab in advanced cancers. Overall study: Dosing consisted of intravenous ivuxolimab at 0.01 to 10 mg/kg every 2 weeks.

Collection of blood occurred at baseline, at cycle 4 day 1, and at cycle 7 day 1. General study results and limits: CD4+ and CD8+ blood T cells expanded clonally by week 6 at 0.1 to 3.0 mg/kg. Expanded clones belonging to CD8+ T cells outnumbered, on average, those of CD4+.

V was pared by 3 bases and J by 2 bases, with 10 bases of the junction left unmatched. Germline CDR1 is LGHNA and CDR2 is YSLEER. The CDR3 covers 17 residues. Using immunoSEQ multiplex PCR, the repertoire was profiled, and TCRdb retains in-frame clones only, with some absent. Found here are roughly 100,000 clones, about 92% of them singletons; the top ten hold around 0.25%. With regard to this clone: The antigen remains unidentified.

This rearrangement joins TRBV4-3 to TRBJ1-2, with 9 bases fitting TRBD1. The source is an adult with an advanced solid tumor such as melanoma, head and neck, liver or kidney cancer. Sequences were derived from CD4+ or CD8+ T cells sorted from blood, sampled in a trial of the OX40 agonist ivuxolimab. The CDR3 nucleotides are TGCGCCAGCAGCCAGGCCGGGACAGGGATATACAACTATGGCTACACCTTC. It is translated as CASSQAGTGIYNYGYTF.